This T cell receptor beta chain was documented in a study of blood T cell repertoires in COVID-19. Source study methods: The assay estimated nucleated cells by amplifying reference gene primers. The table came from immunoSEQ multiplex PCR; TCRdb's copy has only in-frame clones and leaves some out. That table is the source of V, J and clone size, and D and trimming were worked out from the DNA. The repertoire holds about 220,000 clones, with roughly four fifths as singletons. This CDR3 spans 15 amino acids. The germline gives CDR1 WNHNN, CDR2 SYGVQD (reference sequence). J gave up 1 base and V 3 bases, and 5 bases lay outside the gene matches. Participants spanned ages roughly 18 to 95 years and resided in roughly 22 US areas. Participants' own reports of clinical history determined their cohort assignment. Two consecutive negative NP/OP PCR tests, clearance, or resolved symptoms defined Cohort 3 recovery.

Input material: PBMCs or T cells enriched from blood (not recorded which). The chain joins TRBV10-1 to TRBJ1-1; 7 positions agree with TRBD1. This clonotype originated in a woman aged 55-70 years who had recovered from COVID-19. The CDR3 bases are TGCGCCAGCAGTGACCAGGGGGGCGCGAACACTGAAGCTTTCTTT. Amino acid sequence: CASSDQGGANTEAFF.